This entry describes one T cell receptor beta chain. No antigen is known for it. This sample is part of a study of T cell repertoires in cytomegalovirus infection. In the study overall: Carrying CMV and the relevant HLA type showed in public TCR beta signatures.

The CDR3 spans 15 residues. The trim removed 3 bases at V and 3 bases at J, leaving 2 bases unmatched. Germline V gene data show CDR1 as KGHSH and CDR2 as LQKENI. Study results and caveats: HLA-C-restricted CMV clonotypes gave the most frequent clonotype in two of eight donors. CMV carriers with the relevant HLA were identified by cumulative public TCR beta family frequency.

From the reads, TCRdb called clonotypes with MiXCR, one entry per CDR3 protein. The repertoire holds 300,000 or so distinct CDR3 sequences, with more than 20% as singletons. The chain couples TRBV18 to TRBJ2-2; TRBD2 aligns across 9 bases. Sequencing was carried out using PBMCs. This clonotype was obtained from a human donor in good health (CMV status not recorded). Some clones in this sample may be carry-over from other donors' samples. Here the CDR3 DNA reads TGTGCCAGCTCACCCTCTAGCGGGGACACCGGGGAGCTGTTTTTT. Its protein is CASSPSSGDTGELFF.